The clone carrying this TCR beta chain showed up just a few times. TCRdb's copy holds only in-frame clones and misses some; the assay was immunoSEQ multiplex PCR. Found here are some 91,000 clones, approximately 87% of them singletons; the top ten hold over 9.5%. The sample comes from a study of blood T cell repertoires in COVID-19. CDR1 is SGHVS and CDR2 is FQNEAQ in the germline V gene. Trimming removed 0 bases at V and 3 bases at J, with 6 bases between. CDR3 size: 13 residues. This clonotype was sampled from a human donor in a cohort sampled during active COVID-19. The sample taken for sequencing was peripheral blood. This chain connects TRBV7-8 to TRBJ2-7; D possibly corresponds to TRBD1 (5 bases). The CDR3 nucleotides read TGTGCCAGCAGCTTAGCGCAGGGCTACGAGCAGTACTTC. This gives the protein CASSLAQGYEQYF.